The 28 T cell receptor beta chains below all came from one sample that was sequenced in a study of blood T cell repertoires in COVID-19. Clones were sequenced by immunoSEQ multiplex PCR, and TCRdb holds only the in-frame ones, with some missing. The sample consists of a few hundred thousand clones, nearly 90% of them appearing once. Sequencing was carried out using peripheral blood. The receptors come from a woman aged 40-49 years with COVID-19, enrolled during active disease.

The V and J genes are TRBV7-8 and TRBJ1-4; D is unresolved. The CDR3 totals 15 residues. CDR1 is SGHVS and CDR2 is FQNEAQ in the germline V gene. The V end lost 8 bases, the J end lost 2 bases, and 15 bases lay between the germline ends. The CDR3: CASASAGTTNEKLFF. The CDR3 nucleotides read TGTGCCAGCGCCTCGGCAGGCACCACTAATGAAAAACTGTTTTTT.

The chain recombines TRBV5-1 with TRBJ2-1; D perhaps matches TRBD2 (5 bases). The CDR3 totals 16 residues. V gave up 6 bases and J gave up 2 bases, with 18 bases separating them. The germline gives CDR1 SGHRS, CDR2 YFSETQ. The CDR3 sequence: CASKRTLAPTYNEQFF. CDR3 sequence (DNA): TGCGCCAGCAAACGAACGTTAGCGCCAACCTACAATGAGCAGTTCTTC.

This chain uses TRBV2 with TRBJ2-5, with a tentative D call TRBD1 (5 bases). The CDR3 has 14 amino acids. The V and J ends lost 6 bases and 5 bases respectively, with 16 bases between them. Germline CDR1 reads SNHLY; CDR2 reads FYNNEI. The CDR3 spells CASSQVGSGETQYF. CDR3 nucleotide sequence: TGTGCCAGCAGCCAAGTGGGCTCAGGGGAGACCCAGTACTTC. Together with reference TRBV2 and TRBJ2-5, the CDR3 gives the full variable domain: EPEVTQTPSHQVTQMGQEVILRCVPISNHLYFYWYRQILGQKVEFLVSFYNNEISEKSEIFDDQFSVERPDGSNFTLKIRSTKLEDSAMYFCASSQVGSGETQYFGPGTRLLVL.

The chain links TRBV5-6 to TRBJ1-1; maybe TRBD1 (6 bases). V lost 3 bases and J lost 1, with 10 bases in between. The germline V gene encodes CDR1 SGHDT and CDR2 YYEEEE. The length of the CDR3 is 14 residues. Written as DNA, the CDR3 is TGTGCCAGCAGCTCAGGACAGCCGAACACTGAAGCTTTCTTT. This encodes CASSSGQPNTEAFF.

V and J are TRBV30 and TRBJ2-5; 9 bases fit TRBD2. The junction had 10 bases not matched to a gene; V was cut back by 3 bases and J by 2 bases. CDR1 GTSNPN and CDR2 SVGIG come from the germline V gene (reference sequence). This CDR3 comprises 16 residues. CDR3 residues: CAWSPPTSGLQETQYF. The CDR3 nucleotides read TGTGCCTGGAGCCCTCCGACTAGCGGATTACAAGAGACCCAGTACTTC.

The chain uses TRBV28 and TRBJ2-7; 7 bases map to TRBD1. The CDR3 runs 18 residues. Germline lookup yields CDR1 MDHEN and CDR2 SYDVKM. V gave up 6 bases and J gave up 4 bases; unmatched junction bases: 21. CDR3 loop: CASSKYRVTGNSLYEQYF. CDR3 bases: TGTGCCAGCAGCAAATACCGAGTGACAGGGAACTCCCTTTACGAGCAGTACTTC. Based on the CDR3 plus reference TRBV28 and TRBJ2-7, the full variable domain is DVKVTQSSRYLVKRTGEKVFLECVQDMDHENMFWYRQDPGLGLRLIYFSYDVKMKEKGDIPEGYSVSREKKERFSLILESASTNQTSMYLCASSKYRVTGNSLYEQYFGPGTRLTVT.

This sequence joins TRBV27 and TRBJ1-4; 9 bases are shared with TRBD1. The CDR3 contains 14 residues. The junction had 3 bases not matched to a gene; V was cut back by 4 bases and J by 6 bases. Per the germline V gene, CDR1 is MNHEY and CDR2 is SMNVEV (reference sequence). The CDR3 sequence: CASSSRDRDEKLFF. The CDR3 nucleotides are TGTGCCAGCAGTTCCCGGGACAGGGATGAAAAACTGTTTTTT. Full variable domain (outside the CDR3, taken from reference TRBV27 and TRBJ1-4): EAQVTQNPRYLITVTGKKLTVTCSQNMNHEYMSWYRQDPGLGLRQIYYSMNVEVTDKGDVPEGYKVSRKEKRNFPLILESPSPNQTSLYFCASSSRDRDEKLFFGSGTQLSVL.

The chain carries TRBV27 and TRBJ1-5, with D possibly matching TRBD1 (5 bases). Germline CDR1 MNHEY, CDR2 SMNVEV (reference sequence). CDR3 length: 15 amino acids. The ends were cut back, 1 base at V and 6 bases at J, with 13 bases in the middle. CDR3: CASSLYMQGGQPQHF. DNA for the CDR3: TGTGCCAGCAGTTTATATATGCAGGGAGGTCAGCCCCAGCATTTT.

In nucleotides, the CDR3 is TGTGCCAGCTCACCAAGGACAGGGGCTTCCTACGAGCAGTACTTC. Its translation: CASSPRTGASYEQYF. This chain links TRBV18 with TRBJ2-7; TRBD1 agrees at 9 bases. The germline V gene has CDR1 KGHSH and CDR2 LQKENI. V gave up 2 bases and J gave up 1 base; unmatched junction bases: 3. CDR3 length: 15 residues.

This clone appeared a single time. The gene calls are TRBV6-2 or TRBV6-3 and TRBJ2-3; TRBD1 is a possible D gene (6 bases). Germline assignment: CDR1 MNHEY and CDR2 SVGEGT. CDR3 length equals 13 residues. Trimming left V 6 bases short and J 8 bases short, with 15 bases between. The CDR3 spells CASSNRVRGTQYF. CDR3 DNA sequence: TGTGCCAGCAGCAACAGGGTCAGGGGTACGCAGTATTTT.

This rearrangement joins TRBV3-1 (or the pseudogene TRBV3-2) to TRBJ1-6; TRBD1 agrees at 9 bases. Trimming cost V 2 bases and J 10 bases; bases outside gene matches: 9. This CDR3 region has 16 residues. The V gene's germline CDR1 is LGHDT and CDR2 YNNKEL (reference sequence). The CDR3 nucleotides read TGTGCCAGCAGCCAAATCCGGAGGACAGGGGAATCACCCCTCCACTTT. It is translated as CASSQIRRTGESPLHF.

This chain connects TRBV25-1 to TRBJ1-1, with no clear D. The CDR3 is 12 amino acids. CDR1 is MGHDK, CDR2 SYGVNS, per germline. V lost 0 bases and J lost 10, with 9 bases in between. The CDR3 loop reads CASSEYGESAFF. CDR3 coding DNA: TGTGCCAGCAGTGAATATGGAGAGTCAGCTTTCTTT.

This clone was seen a single time. The V gene is TRBV28, the J gene TRBJ2-7; maybe TRBD1 (5 bases). Germline V gene data show CDR1 as MDHEN and CDR2 as SYDVKM. The ends were cut back, 2 bases at V and 0 bases at J, with 8 bases in the middle. CDR3 length equals 14 residues. The CDR3 DNA sequence: TGTGCCAGCAGTTTAATCAGGGCCTCCTACGAGCAGTACTTC. Translating gives CASSLIRASYEQYF.

This clone was counted a single time. The DNA of the CDR3 is TGTGCCAGCAGTGAAAGGGCAGGACTTAAAGCTTTCTTT. Encoded protein: CASSERAGLKAFF. V gene TRBV6-1 combines with J gene TRBJ1-1; D not resolved. The CDR3 contains 13 residues. The V gene's germline CDR1 is MNHNS and CDR2 SASEGT. V gave up 2 bases and J gave up 9 bases, with 13 bases separating them.

About this clone: The junction does not match germline at one end; this may be a read error. This chain joins TRBV7-7 and TRBJ2-7, with TRBD1 matching 10 bases. The germline V gene has CDR1 SSHAT and CDR2 FNYEAQ (reference sequence). The CDR3 contains 15 residues. The CDR3 DNA reads as TGTGCTAGCAGCCTCCGGACAGGGGGTTTTTACGAGCAGTACTTC. It specifies CASSLRTGGFYEQYF.

The chain is built from TRBV7-2 and TRBJ2-7; TRBD1 aligns across 9 bases. V was clipped by 1 base and J by 3 bases; unmatched bases: 4. The germline V gene encodes CDR1 SGHTA and CDR2 FQGNSA. This CDR3 is 15 amino acids long. The CDR3 loop reads CASSLGQGEYYEQYF. The CDR3 nucleotides read TGTGCCAGCAGCTTAGGACAGGGGGAATACTACGAGCAGTACTTC.

The V call is TRBV28, the J call TRBJ2-3, with 8 nucleotides matching TRBD1. From germline, CDR1 is MDHEN and CDR2 SYDVKM. V shed 5 bases and J 4 bases; nucleotides not matched to a gene: 8. The CDR3 covers 15 residues. This CDR3 reads CASSPGGQGPDTQYF. CDR3 sequence (DNA): TGTGCCAGCAGTCCAGGGGGCCAGGGACCAGATACGCAGTATTTT.

This sequence joins TRBV28 and TRBJ1-2; the D is unclear. Trimming stripped 7 bases from V and 2 bases from J, with 8 bases between. Germline V CDR1 and CDR2: MDHEN, SYDVKM. This CDR3 is built from 12 residues. The CDR3 DNA follows: TGTGCCAGCACGCGGGAGAACTATGGCTACACCTTC. As protein: CASTRENYGYTF.

J is TRBJ1-6 and V is TRBV6-5; 10 nucleotides match TRBD1. The CDR3 runs 14 residues. J lost 7 bases, V lost 6 bases, and 3 bases had no gene match. In germline, CDR1 is MNHEY, CDR2 SVGAGI. The CDR3 sequence: CASRRQGANSPLHF. DNA of the CDR3: TGTGCCAGCAGGAGACAGGGGGCAAATTCACCCCTCCACTTT.

The CDR3 region is CASSLGAGVSYNEQFF. In nucleotides, the CDR3 is TGTGCCAGCAGTTTGGGAGCGGGAGTCAGCTACAATGAGCAGTTCTTC. The chain couples TRBV27 to TRBJ2-1; 8 bases agree with TRBD2. Looked up from germline, CDR1 is MNHEY and CDR2 is SMNVEV (reference sequence). The V gene end was trimmed by 3 bases and the J gene end by 3 bases; junction bases not matched to a gene: 7. The CDR3 is 16 residues long.

The CDR3 DNA follows: TGTGCCAGATCGAAGGGGTACTCCTACGAGCAGTACTTC. It yields the protein CARSKGYSYEQYF. The chain couples TRBV2 to TRBJ2-7; D is possibly TRBD1 (5 bases). The CDR3 contains 13 residues. V was clipped by 9 bases and J by 0 bases, with 12 bases between them. Looked up from germline, CDR1 is SNHLY and CDR2 is FYNNEI. The whole variable domain, remainder taken from reference TRBV2 and TRBJ2-7, is EPEVTQTPSHQVTQMGQEVILRCVPISNHLYFYWYRQILGQKVEFLVSFYNNEISEKSEIFDDQFSVERPDGSNFTLKIRSTKLEDSAMYFCARSKGYSYEQYFGPGTRLTVT.

This chain uses TRBV19 with TRBJ2-2; D is perhaps TRBD1 (5 bases). The CDR3 is 15 residues long. The ends were cut back, 3 bases at V and 3 bases at J, with 11 bases in the middle. The germline CDR1 and CDR2 sequences are LNHDA and SQIVND (reference sequence). DNA for the CDR3: TGTGCCAGTAGTATGGCTGACAGTTACACCGGGGAGCTGTTTTTT. Protein: CASSMADSYTGELFF.

This chain uses TRBV2 with TRBJ1-2; D ambiguous. CDR3 length: 12 amino acids. The germline V and J ends were trimmed by 7 bases and 5 bases, with 11 bases remaining between them. Germline CDR1 reads SNHLY; CDR2 reads FYNNEI. The CDR3 DNA follows: TGTGCCAGCACCATGGAGGGATATGGCTACACCTTC. Its translation is CASTMEGYGYTF.

The chain joins TRBV6-2 or TRBV6-3 to TRBJ1-5; D call uncertain. Germline values: CDR1 MNHEY, CDR2 SVGEGT. V was shortened by 2 bases and J by 4 bases, with 12 bases between the two germline ends. The CDR3 is 15 amino acids. The CDR3 DNA reads as TGTGCCAGCAGTTACCTTAGGCAGACTAATCAGCCCCAGCATTTT. It is translated as CASSYLRQTNQPQHF.

CDR3: CASSPYRNTEAFF. CDR3 sequence (DNA): TGTGCCAGCAGCCCCTACAGAAACACTGAAGCTTTCTTT. The rearrangement joins TRBV7-9 to TRBJ1-1; the D is unclear. CDR3 length: 13 amino acids. V was trimmed by 5 bases and J by 2 bases, leaving 9 bases between them. Germline CDR1 SEHNR, CDR2 FQNEAQ (reference sequence).

This rearrangement joins TRBV7-2 to TRBJ2-2; TRBD1 agrees at 11 bases. This CDR3 has 15 amino acids. Losses at the gene ends were 2 bases for V and 6 bases for J; bases not matched to a gene: 2. Germline CDR1 SGHTA, CDR2 FQGNSA. The CDR3 DNA is TGTGCCAGCAGCTTATTGGGACAGGGGGCCGGGGAGCTGTTTTTT. Its protein product is CASSLLGQGAGELFF.

The chain uses TRBV19 and TRBJ1-2; 7 bases are a match to TRBD1. Trimming took 7 bases from V and 2 from J; bases not matched to a gene: 7. Per germline, CDR1 LNHDA and CDR2 SQIVND (reference sequence). The length of the CDR3 is 14 residues. This chain's CDR3 is CASTHRGGNYGYTF. CDR3 DNA: TGTGCCAGTACCCACAGGGGCGGCAACTATGGCTACACCTTC.

The gene calls are TRBV28 and TRBJ1-1, with a tentative D call TRBD1 (5 bases). From germline, CDR1 is MDHEN and CDR2 SYDVKM. The germline V and J ends were trimmed by 3 bases and 5 bases, with 10 bases remaining between them. CDR3 length: 13 amino acids. For the CDR3, the DNA is TGTGCCAGCAGTTTGGACACCGTGACTGAAGCTTTCTTT. It specifies CASSLDTVTEAFF.